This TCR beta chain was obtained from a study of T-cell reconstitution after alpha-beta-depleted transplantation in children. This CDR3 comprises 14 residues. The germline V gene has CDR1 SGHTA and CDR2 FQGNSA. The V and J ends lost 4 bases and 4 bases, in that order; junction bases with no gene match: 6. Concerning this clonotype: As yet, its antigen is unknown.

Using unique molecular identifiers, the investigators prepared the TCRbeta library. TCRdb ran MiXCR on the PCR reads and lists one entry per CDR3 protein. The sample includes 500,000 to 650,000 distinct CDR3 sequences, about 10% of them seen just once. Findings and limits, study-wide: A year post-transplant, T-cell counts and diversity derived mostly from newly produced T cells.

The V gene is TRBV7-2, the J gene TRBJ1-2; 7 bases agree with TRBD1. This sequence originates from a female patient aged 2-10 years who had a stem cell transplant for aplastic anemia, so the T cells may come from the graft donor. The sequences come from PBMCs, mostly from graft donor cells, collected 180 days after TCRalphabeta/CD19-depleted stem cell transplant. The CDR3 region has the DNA TGTGCCAGCAGCTCCGGGACAGCCGTCTATGGCTACACCTTC. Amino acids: CASSSGTAVYGYTF.